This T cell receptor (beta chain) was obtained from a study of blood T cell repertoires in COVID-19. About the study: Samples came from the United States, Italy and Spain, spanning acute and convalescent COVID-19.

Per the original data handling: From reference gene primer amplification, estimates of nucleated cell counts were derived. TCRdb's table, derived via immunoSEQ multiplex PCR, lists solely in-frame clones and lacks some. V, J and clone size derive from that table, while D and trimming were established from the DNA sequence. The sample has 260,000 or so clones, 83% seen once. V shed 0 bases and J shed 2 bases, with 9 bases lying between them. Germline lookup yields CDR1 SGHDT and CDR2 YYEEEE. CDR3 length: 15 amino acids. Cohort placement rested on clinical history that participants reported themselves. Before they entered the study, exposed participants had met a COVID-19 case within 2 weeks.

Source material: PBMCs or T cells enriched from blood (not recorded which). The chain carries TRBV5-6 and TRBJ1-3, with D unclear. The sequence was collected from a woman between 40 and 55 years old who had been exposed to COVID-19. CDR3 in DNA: TGTGCCAGCAGCTTGGACGGACTTACTGGAAACACCATATATTTT. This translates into CASSLDGLTGNTIYF.